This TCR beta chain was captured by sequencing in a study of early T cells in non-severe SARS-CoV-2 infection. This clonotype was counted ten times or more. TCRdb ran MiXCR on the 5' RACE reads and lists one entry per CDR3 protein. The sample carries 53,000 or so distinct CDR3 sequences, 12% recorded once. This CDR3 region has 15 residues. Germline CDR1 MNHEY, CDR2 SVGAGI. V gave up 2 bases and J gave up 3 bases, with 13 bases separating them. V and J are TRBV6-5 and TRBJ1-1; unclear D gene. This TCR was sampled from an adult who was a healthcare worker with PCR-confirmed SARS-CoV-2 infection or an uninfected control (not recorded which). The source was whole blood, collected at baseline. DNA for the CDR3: TGTGCCAGCAGTTACAATATGGGAACCTACACTGAAGCTTTCTTT. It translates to CASSYNMGTYTEAFF.